This TCR beta chain comes out of a study of blood T cell repertoires in COVID-19. As for the study in general: COVID-19 samples, acute and convalescent, were from the United States, Italy and Spain. From T cells, B-cell-depleted T cells, or PBMCs came the material, which was cDNA or gDNA.

Germline CDR1 MGHRA, CDR2 YSYEKL. Trimming removed 4 bases at V and 2 bases at J, with 12 bases between. The CDR3 has 15 amino acids. In the study's own analysis: The assay estimated nucleated cells by amplifying reference gene primers. TCRdb keeps only in-frame clones here, not all; method: immunoSEQ multiplex PCR. The V and J calls and the clone size are those of that table, but D and trimming were determined from the DNA. The profile covers under 200,000 clones, with more than 70% appearing a single time and 6% taken by the ten largest. The sequenced material came from peripheral blood. This clonotype originated in a middle-aged man with active or convalescent COVID-19. The J gene is TRBJ2-1, the V gene TRBV4-1; a weak D match, TRBD1 (5 bases). CDR3 protein: CASSLLETAYNEQFF. CDR3 in DNA: TGCGCCAGCAGCCTCCTAGAGACAGCCTACAATGAGCAGTTCTTC.